This T cell receptor (beta chain) comes out of a study of cytomegalovirus exposure and HLA in healthy donors. Study-wide background: Prior work identified around 110 million unique TCR beta sequences in approximately 180 million T cells. Broader study findings: The study reported that TCR beta sequences accurately predicted HLA-A and HLA-B alleles in most subjects. In a later analysis, V- and J-gene trimming of beta chains associated with a DCLRE1C missense variant, replicated independently. Evidence from a later analysis indicated that most CMV-associated TCR beta chains looked HLA-restricted.

The CDR3 covers 12 residues. Germline CDR1 SQVTM, CDR2 ANQGSEA. V lost 5 bases, J lost 2 bases, and 3 bases stayed unmatched. In regard to this clone: The antigen is undetermined.

The PCR employed 60 Vbeta primers together with 13 Jbeta primers. Generated by immunoSEQ multiplex PCR, the TCRdb table keeps only in-frame clones and is missing some. The data contain fewer than 120,000 clones, over 60% of them singletons. The sequencing input was PBMCs. The chain combines TRBV29-1 with TRBJ2-7; 7 bases are shared with TRBD1. The TCR comes from a woman aged 60 to 75 in good health and CMV-seropositive. The CDR3 sequence: CSVRGRPYEQYF. For the CDR3, the DNA is TGCAGCGTTAGGGGGCGCCCCTACGAGCAGTACTTC.